Each of the 30 T cell receptor beta chains below was sequenced from the same sample in a study of early T cells in non-severe SARS-CoV-2 infection (dated by TCRdb to the early 2020s). The library was made by 5' RACE. TCRdb names NextSeq 500 as the instrument used. TCRdb reran the public reads through fastp at Q25 and MiXCR, keeping productive beta chains. Rows merge per CDR3 protein into single entries with the most common DNA and genes. Recorded for this sample are over 20,000 distinct CDR3 sequences; around 5.4% of them occurred a single time. The leading ten clones occupy less than 3% of the sample. Source material: whole blood. These receptors all stem from an adult who was a healthcare worker with PCR-confirmed SARS-CoV-2 infection or an uninfected control (not recorded which).

The chain has TRBV20-1 and TRBJ2-2; 7 bases line up with TRBD2. CDR1 and CDR2 (germline): DFQATT, SNEGSKA (reference sequence). This CDR3 has 16 residues. V dropped 1 base and J dropped 0; count of bases not matched to a gene: 5. CDR3 loop: CSARAAGLSNTGELFF. In nucleotides, the CDR3 is TGCAGTGCTAGAGCCGCGGGACTATCGAACACCGGGGAGCTGTTTTTT.

This clonotype was observed a handful of times. V gene TRBV3-1 combines with J gene TRBJ1-1; the D is unclear. V dropped 0 bases and J dropped 13 bases, with 9 bases sitting between them. Germline-derived CDR1 and CDR2 are LGHDT and YNNKEL (reference sequence). The CDR3 is made up of 11 amino acids. The CDR3 loop reads CASSQESPVFF. For the CDR3, the DNA is TGTGCCAGCAGCCAAGAATCGCCAGTTTTCTTT. The variable domain in full, with the rest retrieved from reference TRBV3-1 and TRBJ1-1, is DTAVSQTPKYLVTQMGNDKSIKCEQNLGHDTMYWYKQDSKKFLKIMFSYNNKELIINETVPNRFSPKSPDKAHLNLHINSLELGDSAVYFCASSQESPVFFGQGTRLTVV.

This clonotype appeared many times. The chain uses TRBV6-2 or TRBV6-3 and TRBJ2-5; D perhaps matches TRBD1 (5 bases). V was pared by 1 base and J by 5 bases, with 8 bases between. The CDR3 totals 13 residues. The germline V gene encodes CDR1 MNHEY and CDR2 SVGEGT. Here the CDR3 reads CASSYWGEETQYF. The CDR3 DNA reads as TGTGCCAGCAGTTACTGGGGCGAGGAGACCCAGTACTTC.

This clonotype was counted only a few times. This chain uses TRBV11-2 with TRBJ2-3; the match to TRBD1 covers 7 bases. The germline V gene has CDR1 SGHAT and CDR2 FQNNGV. This CDR3 comprises 15 residues. The V and J ends lost 2 bases and 2 bases, in that order; junction bases with no gene match: 4. CDR3 nucleotides: TGTGCCAGCAGCTTAAACAGGGGACCCACAGATACGCAGTATTTT. Translated, it gives CASSLNRGPTDTQYF.

This clonotype was observed at least ten times. The CDR3 coding sequence is TGTGCCAGCAGCTACCACAGGGGAAGAGGCACCTACGAGCAGTACTTC. It translates to CASSYHRGRGTYEQYF. V is TRBV7-9 and J is TRBJ2-7; TRBD1 matches at 7 bases. The CDR3 totals 16 residues. Germline-derived CDR1 and CDR2 are SEHNR and FQNEAQ (reference sequence). V shed 4 bases, J shed 2 bases, and the junction held 11 bases outside the gene matches.

The chain has TRBV5-1 and TRBJ2-6, with 10 positions matching TRBD1. This CDR3 is built from 16 residues. From germline, CDR1 is SGHRS and CDR2 YFSETQ. The trim removed 4 bases at V and 9 bases at J, leaving 10 bases unmatched. CDR3 DNA sequence: TGCGCCAGCAGCCCCCCGGACAGGGGGGGTAACAACGTCCTGACTTTC. Translating it yields CASSPPDRGGNNVLTF.

The rearrangement joins TRBV5-1 to TRBJ1-3; D is uncertain. V lost 0 bases and J 2 bases, leaving 9 bases between the germline ends. Germline V gives CDR1 SGHRS, CDR2 YFSETQ. This CDR3 is 15 amino acids long. The CDR3 is CASSLDGSPGNTIYF. Here the CDR3 DNA reads TGCGCCAGCAGCTTGGATGGGAGTCCTGGAAACACCATATATTTT.

This clonotype has ten or more counts. The V call is TRBV11-1, the J call TRBJ1-1; D remains ambiguous. The germline gives CDR1 SGHAT, CDR2 FQDESV (reference sequence). The ends were cut back, 1 base at V and 1 base at J, with 4 bases in the middle. This CDR3 contains 13 residues. The CDR3 coding sequence is TGTGCCAGCAGCTTAGTGGGGAACACTGAAGCTTTCTTT. It translates to CASSLVGNTEAFF.

There are a few counts of this clonotype. The chain is built from TRBV12-3 or TRBV12-4 and TRBJ1-5, with TRBD1 as a possible D gene (5 bases). The CDR3 contains 15 residues. Trimming took off 6 bases at V and 6 bases at J, with 18 bases between the two ends. The CDR3 sequence: CASSRMGGTFQPQHF. The CDR3 DNA reads TGTGCCAGCAGCCGCATGGGCGGGACGTTTCAGCCCCAGCATTTT.

This clonotype has ten or more counts. The chain has TRBV24-1 and TRBJ2-2, with a tentative D call TRBD2 (6 bases). Germline V CDR1 and CDR2: KGHDR, SFDVKD. V was clipped by 3 bases and J by 4 bases, with 14 bases between them. This CDR3 spans 16 amino acids. CDR3 loop: CATSDPFGGGTGELFF. DNA of the CDR3: TGTGCCACCAGTGATCCGTTCGGGGGTGGCACCGGGGAGCTGTTTTTT.

This clonotype was counted only a few times. The V call is TRBV4-1, the J call TRBJ1-2, with 9 nucleotides matching TRBD1. The CDR3 runs 14 residues. Unmatched junction bases numbered 2, after V lost 1 base and J lost 5 bases. Germline CDR1 reads MGHRA; CDR2 reads YSYEKL. CDR3 amino acids: CASSQVGQGYGYTF. The CDR3 nucleotides are TGCGCCAGCAGCCAAGTAGGACAGGGGTATGGCTACACCTTC.

This clonotype was seen many times. The chain uses TRBV11-2 and TRBJ2-7; D possibly uses TRBD1 or TRBD2 (6 bases each). The germline gives CDR1 SGHAT, CDR2 FQNNGV. The V end lost 6 bases, the J end lost 7 bases, and 19 bases lay between the germline ends. CDR3 length: 14 residues. The DNA of the CDR3 is TGTGCCAGCAGGCAATCGGGGGCTCGAGGAGAGCAGTACTTC. This encodes CASRQSGARGEQYF.

This clonotype was seen a handful of times. V is TRBV11-1 and J is TRBJ2-1; D call uncertain. Germline V gene sequence: CDR1 SGHAT, CDR2 FQDESV (reference sequence). The CDR3 runs to 15 residues. Trimming took off 2 bases at V and 10 bases at J, with 18 bases between the two ends. CDR3 sequence: CASSLFLGSQSEQFF. CDR3 coding DNA: TGTGCCAGCAGCTTATTTTTAGGCTCCCAAAGCGAGCAGTTCTTC.

This clonotype showed up many times. The J gene is TRBJ2-2, the V gene TRBV11-3; 7 bases align to TRBD1. V gave up 5 bases and J gave up 1 base; unmatched junction bases: 4. The CDR3 is 15 amino acids. Looked up from germline, CDR1 is SGHNT and CDR2 is YENEEA. CDR3 region: CASSPGQWNTGELFF. The CDR3 coding sequence is TGTGCCAGCAGCCCGGGACAGTGGAACACCGGGGAGCTGTTTTTT.

In this sample, this clonotype turned up many times. V is TRBV6-2 or TRBV6-3 and J is TRBJ2-1, with TRBD2 as a possible D gene (6 bases). Trimming took 3 bases from V and 8 from J, leaving 17 bases between them. Germline lookup yields CDR1 MNHEY and CDR2 SVGEGT. CDR3 length: 15 residues. The CDR3, as DNA: TGTGCCAGCAGTTATGGGGACTTAGACCGCGATGAGCAGTTCTTC. Translated: CASSYGDLDRDEQFF.

This clonotype was recorded at least ten times. The V gene is TRBV9, the J gene TRBJ2-1; D might be TRBD2 (7 bases). The V end was cut by 2 bases, the J end by 0 bases, with 12 bases between. CDR1 and CDR2 from the germline V gene are SGDLS and YYNGEE. The length of the CDR3 is 16 residues. The DNA of the CDR3 is TGTGCCAGCAGCGTCGGGGGGCAGAGCTCCTACAATGAGCAGTTCTTC. Translating gives CASSVGGQSSYNEQFF.

This clonotype has a count of ten or more. This rearrangement joins TRBV19 to TRBJ2-1; 7 bases match TRBD1. With 2 bases clipped from V and 7 bases from J, the junction kept 8 bases outside the gene matches. Germline V gene lookup returns CDR1 LNHDA and CDR2 SQIVND (reference sequence). CDR3 size: 15 residues. This CDR3 reads CASSISTGARNEQFF. The CDR3 DNA follows: TGTGCCAGTAGTATATCTACAGGGGCGCGGAATGAGCAGTTCTTC.

This clonotype has just one count. V gene TRBV6-5 combines with J gene TRBJ2-7; 9 bases map to TRBD1. The CDR3 loop spans 18 amino acids. CDR1 and CDR2 (germline): MNHEY, SVGAGI. Trimming removed 0 bases from V and 0 bases from J; junction bases left unmatched: 9. The DNA of the CDR3 is TGTGCCAGCAGTTACTCGAGAGACGGACAGGGGAGCTCCTACGAGCAGTACTTC. As protein: CASSYSRDGQGSSYEQYF.

This clonotype has more than one count but fewer than ten. The genes are TRBV6-1 and TRBJ2-2; TRBD2 aligns across 8 bases. Unmatched junction bases numbered 5, after V lost 6 bases and J lost 2 bases. Germline lookup yields CDR1 MNHNS and CDR2 SASEGT. CDR3 size: 15 residues. The CDR3 loop is CASSWTSPNTGELFF. The CDR3 DNA is TGTGCCAGCAGCTGGACTAGCCCTAACACCGGGGAGCTGTTTTTT.

This clonotype was counted only a few times. The gene calls are TRBV11-2 and TRBJ2-2; D unclear. V shed 2 bases and J shed 1 base, with 8 bases lying between them. The germline gives CDR1 SGHAT, CDR2 FQNNGV. This CDR3 is 15 amino acids long. CDR3 region: CASSLLVQNTGELFF. Here the CDR3 DNA reads TGTGCCAGCAGCTTATTGGTACAGAACACCGGGGAGCTGTTTTTT.

The V and J genes are TRBV4-2 and TRBJ2-1; 8 positions agree with TRBD1. J gave up 5 bases and V 1 base, and 1 base lay outside the gene matches. The CDR3 extends over 14 amino acids. Germline assignment: CDR1 LGHNA and CDR2 YNFKEQ. DNA of the CDR3: TGTGCCAGCAGCCAAGCGACAGGGGACAATGAGCAGTTCTTC. Its translation is CASSQATGDNEQFF.

The sample holds many counts of this clonotype. The genes are TRBV20-1 and TRBJ2-2; D may be TRBD1 (5 bases). The germline V gene encodes CDR1 DFQATT and CDR2 SNEGSKA (reference sequence). The CDR3 has 14 amino acids. V gave up 1 base and J gave up 1 base, with 7 bases separating them. This CDR3 reads CSARAQGNTGELFF. For the CDR3, the DNA is TGCAGTGCTAGAGCGCAGGGGAACACCGGGGAGCTGTTTTTT.

This clonotype was observed many times. The V gene is TRBV7-3, the J gene TRBJ2-2, with TRBD1 matching 7 bases. Germline V gene sequence: CDR1 SGHTA, CDR2 FQGTGA. The CDR3 loop spans 14 amino acids. J lost 3 bases, V lost 5 bases, and 3 bases had no gene match. CDR3 bases: TGTGCCAGCAGCCGGGACAGTTACACCGGGGAGCTGTTTTTT. It translates to CASSRDSYTGELFF.

The V and J genes are TRBV7-6 and TRBJ2-3; D call uncertain. The CDR3 loop spans 14 amino acids. Germline V lookup: CDR1 SGHVS, CDR2 FNYEAQ. The V end was cut by 1 base, the J end by 0 bases, with 5 bases between. The CDR3 region has the DNA TGTGCCAGCAGCTTAGGGCGGAGCACAGATACGCAGTATTTT. Translating gives CASSLGRSTDTQYF. Full variable domain (outside the CDR3, taken from reference TRBV7-6 and TRBJ2-3): GAGVSQSPRYKVTKRGQDVALRCDPISGHVSLYWYRQALGQGPEFLTYFNYEAQQDKSGLPNDRFSAERPEGSISTLTIQRTEQRDSAMYRCASSLGRSTDTQYFGPGTRLTVL.

The sample holds a few counts of this clonotype. The rearrangement links TRBV28 to TRBJ2-7; 7 bases line up with TRBD1. CDR3 length equals 14 residues. In germline, CDR1 is MDHEN, CDR2 SYDVKM. V shed 3 bases, J shed 6 bases, and the junction held 8 bases outside the gene matches. CDR3 coding DNA: TGTGCCAGCAGTTTCGACAGGGCGGCGGGCGAGCAGTACTTC. It codes for CASSFDRAAGEQYF.

This clonotype was detected many times. The V gene is TRBV7-2, the J gene TRBJ1-6; D possibly corresponds to TRBD1 (6 bases). The germline gives CDR1 SGHTA, CDR2 FQGNSA. The CDR3 spans 15 residues. V was clipped by 5 bases and J by 4 bases, with 12 bases between them. CDR3 residues: CASSAGAGYNSPLHF. DNA of the CDR3: TGTGCCAGCAGCGCAGGGGCGGGTTATAATTCACCCCTCCACTTT.

This clonotype has a handful of counts. This chain uses TRBV28 with TRBJ1-4; no definite D call. The CDR3 has 15 amino acids. Per the germline V gene, CDR1 is MDHEN and CDR2 is SYDVKM. V dropped 3 bases and J dropped 4 bases, with 12 bases sitting between them. CDR3 residues: CASSFSSLHNEKLFF. The CDR3 coding sequence is TGTGCCAGCAGTTTTTCAAGTCTCCATAATGAAAAACTGTTTTTT.

This chain connects TRBV29-1 to TRBJ2-2; a weak D match, TRBD2 (5 bases). This CDR3 contains 16 residues. Per the germline V gene, CDR1 is SQVTM and CDR2 is ANQGSEA. V was clipped by 7 bases and J by 4 bases, with 22 bases between them. CDR3 protein: CSALIGVGLGTGELFF. Written as DNA, the CDR3 is TGCAGCGCCTTAATCGGAGTAGGACTCGGCACCGGGGAGCTGTTTTTT.

This clonotype showed up just a few times. The chain has TRBV5-4 and TRBJ1-6; D not certain. CDR1 and CDR2 from the germline V gene are SGHNT and YYREEE (reference sequence). Trimming took off 6 bases at V and 8 bases at J, with 12 bases between the two ends. This CDR3 contains 13 residues. The CDR3 spells CASKNLPDSPLHF. The DNA for the CDR3 is TGTGCCAGCAAGAACCTTCCTGATTCACCCCTCCACTTT.

In its sample, this clonotype was seen a few times. The chain joins TRBV6-4 to TRBJ2-3, with TRBD2 as a possible D gene (5 bases). CDR1 is MRHNA, CDR2 SNTAGT, per germline. This CDR3 comprises 14 residues. V gave up 6 bases and J gave up 4 bases, with 14 bases separating them. The chain's CDR3 is CASSPNRGADTQYF. DNA of the CDR3: TGTGCCAGCAGCCCAAACCGGGGTGCAGATACGCAGTATTTT.